The rows below give T cell receptor beta chains drawn from one sample of a study of post-analysis software for immune sequencing data. TCRdb processed the PCR reads anew with MiXCR; each CDR3 protein has one entry. The sample has roughly 570,000 distinct CDR3 sequences, less than 40% seen once. Sequencing was carried out using blood. These receptors all come from a girl aged 2-17 years with multiple sclerosis. Each CDR3 is given with its conserved first and last residue.

v_gene	j_gene	CDR3aa
TRBV20-1	TRBJ2-1	CSASQRGGYNEQFF
TRBV27	TRBJ2-5	CASSSRRGGSETQYF
TRBV7-3	TRBJ2-1	CASSMEAGGWNEQFF
TRBV5-1	TRBJ1-1	CASSLGPRRREAFF
TRBV18	TRBJ1-5	CASSPDGLGNQPQHF
TRBV7-3	TRBJ2-5	CASSLGQNQETQYF
TRBV5-6	TRBJ1-5	CASSLGEQGRQPQHF
TRBV4-3	TRBJ2-1	CASSQDPGQGASLGPYNEQFF
TRBV4-1	TRBJ2-4	CASSQGAATGGRENIQYF
TRBV20-1	TRBJ2-5	CSALQGGETQYF
TRBV6-6	TRBJ2-3	CASTGRGSTSTDTQYF
TRBV7-2	.	CASSPPEGMTHEQYF
TRBV10-3	TRBJ1-1	CAIMDRSNTEAFF
TRBV20-1	TRBJ1-6	CSAEAGTGGSSPLHF
TRBV7-3	TRBJ1-1	CASSPTGTNTEAFF
TRBV29-1	.	CSVDSIGPVEETQYF
TRBV7-8	TRBJ2-1	CASSPARGEQFF
TRBV7-8	TRBJ2-2	CASTGLAGGPEELFF
TRBV12-3/TRBV12-4	TRBJ1-5	CASSPWTGNQPQHF
TRBV2	.	CASRATGGARETQYF
TRBV7-2	TRBJ2-5	CASSGQGGAKGLQETQYF
TRBV7-3	TRBJ2-1	CASSLTLGVEQFF
TRBV29-1	TRBJ2-1	CSVDSDRSSYNEQFF
TRBV11-2	TRBJ2-1	CASSSGLAVNNEQFF
TRBV12-3/TRBV12-4	TRBJ2-3	CASSHFSGGSRYAQYF
TRBV7-9	TRBJ1-1	CASSLVKGYTEAFF
TRBV6-1	TRBJ1-2	CASMKSWTGPPYTF
TRBV18	TRBJ1-5	CASSQGGTRSNQPQHF
TRBV10-3	TRBJ1-2	CAISPDIVYGYTF
TRBV4-2	TRBJ2-1	CASQEGFEQFF
TRBV4-1	TRBJ2-7	CASSRTSGGLYEQYF